The 11 T cell receptor beta chains reported below all come from one sample, sequenced in a study of shared clonotypes between healthy human individuals. The protocol was immunoSEQ multiplex PCR, while the TCRdb copy is restricted to in-frame clones and leaves out a portion. Seen here are over a million clones, over 95% observed once, and the top ten hold about 1%. Sequencing used naive CD4+ T cells sorted from blood. Subset here: CD45RA+ positively selected. These receptors all stem from a man aged 25-45 years in good health.

This clone is a singleton in its sample. V and J are TRBV28 and TRBJ2-5; D possibly matches TRBD1 or TRBD2 (5 bases each). The CDR3 is made up of 14 amino acids. V was trimmed by 4 bases and J by 4 bases, leaving 13 bases between them. The germline V gene encodes CDR1 MDHEN and CDR2 SYDVKM. CDR3 bases: TGTGCCAGCAGTTCCTCGTGGGGGAGAGAGACCCAGTACTTC. It encodes CASSSSWGRETQYF.

In its sample, this clone was seen once. This sequence joins TRBV7-9 and TRBJ2-4, with D possibly matching TRBD2 (5 bases). Germline V lookup: CDR1 SEHNR, CDR2 FQNEAQ (reference sequence). This CDR3 spans 15 amino acids. Trimming stripped 1 base from V and 0 bases from J, with 7 bases between. This CDR3 reads CASSLEGLAKNIQYF. In DNA form, the CDR3 reads TGTGCCAGCAGCTTAGAAGGACTAGCCAAAAACATTCAGTACTTC.

The rearrangement joins TRBV6-1 to TRBJ1-2; D may be TRBD1 (5 bases). The germline V gene encodes CDR1 MNHNS and CDR2 SASEGT. The CDR3 has 15 amino acids. Trimming cost V 6 bases and J 5 bases, with 19 bases left between them. The CDR3 region has the DNA TGTGCCAGCAGCCTTTCGACAGCCCTAGGGTATGGCTACACCTTC. Translation gives CASSLSTALGYGYTF.

The genes are TRBV29-1 and TRBJ1-1, with a weak D call TRBD1 (6 bases). Germline V gene data show CDR1 as SQVTM and CDR2 as ANQGSEA. The CDR3 covers 14 residues. The germline V and J ends were trimmed by 4 bases and 4 bases, with 16 bases remaining between them. The CDR3 here is CSVGFTGLGTEAFF. The CDR3 DNA is TGCAGCGTTGGATTCACAGGGTTAGGCACTGAAGCTTTCTTT.

CDR3 region: CASRGQDNYEQYF. DNA for the CDR3: TGTGCCAGCAGAGGACAGGACAACTACGAGCAGTACTTC. The chain is built from TRBV6-1 and TRBJ2-7; 7 bases are a match to TRBD1. The CDR3 consists of 13 residues. J lost 3 bases, V lost 6 bases, and 5 bases had no gene match. From germline, CDR1 is MNHNS and CDR2 SASEGT.

The table lists this clone with a count of one. The chain recombines TRBV6-5 with TRBJ2-1, with no clear D. Germline V CDR1 and CDR2: MNHEY, SVGAGI. Trimming took off 6 bases at V and 2 bases at J, with 8 bases between the two ends. The CDR3 totals 13 residues. The CDR3 region has the DNA TGTGCCAGCAGAGGAGAGCCCTACAATGAGCAGTTCTTC. This sequence encodes CASRGEPYNEQFF.

The chain combines TRBV11-2 with TRBJ2-5; 8 bases line up with TRBD1. Trimming took 1 base from V and 5 from J; bases not matched to a gene: 6. CDR3 length: 15 residues. Germline CDR1 and CDR2: SGHAT and FQNNGV. DNA of the CDR3: TGTGCCAGCAGCTTAGGAGGACAGGGCTGGGAGACCCAGTACTTC. Translated: CASSLGGQGWETQYF. Variable domain in full (rest from reference TRBV11-2 and TRBJ2-5): EAGVAQSPRYKIIEKRQSVAFWCNPISGHATLYWYQQILGQGPKLLIQFQNNGVVDDSQLPKDRFSAERLKGVDSTLKIQPAKLEDSAVYLCASSLGGQGWETQYFGPGTRLLVL.

Here the CDR3 reads CASRPAGARADTQYF. In DNA form, the CDR3 reads TGTGCCAGCAGACCAGCGGGGGCCCGTGCAGATACGCAGTATTTT. The chain joins TRBV4-2 to TRBJ2-3; 8 bases agree with TRBD2. V lost 6 bases and J lost 4; bases outside the gene matches: 9. The CDR3 has 15 residues. Per the germline V gene, CDR1 is LGHNA and CDR2 is YNFKEQ.

This clone came up once. This chain links TRBV7-9 with TRBJ2-7; 13 positions match TRBD2. Germline-derived CDR1 and CDR2 are SEHNR and FQNEAQ (reference sequence). There are 15 residues in the CDR3. Trimming took 7 bases from V and 6 from J; bases not matched to a gene: 9. DNA of the CDR3: TGTGCCAGCACATGGACTAGCGGGAGTTACAGCGAGCAGTACTTC. It translates to CASTWTSGSYSEQYF.

The V and J genes are TRBV28 and TRBJ1-1; D is undetermined. The CDR3 is made up of 15 amino acids. Germline CDR1 is MDHEN and CDR2 is SYDVKM. V lost 2 bases to trimming and J lost 3 bases, with 13 bases between them. The CDR3 region is CASSLPGRTYTEAFF. DNA of the CDR3: TGTGCCAGCAGTTTACCTGGCAGGACTTACACTGAAGCTTTCTTT.

The rearrangement uses TRBV29-1 and TRBJ2-7; 12 nucleotides align to TRBD1. Germline values: CDR1 SQVTM, CDR2 ANQGSEA. The V gene end was trimmed by 3 bases and the J gene end by 6 bases; junction bases not matched to a gene: 3. The length of the CDR3 is 13 residues. The CDR3 DNA is TGCAGCGTTGACGGGACAGGGGGCTCCGAGCAGTACTTC. Its protein product is CSVDGTGGSEQYF.